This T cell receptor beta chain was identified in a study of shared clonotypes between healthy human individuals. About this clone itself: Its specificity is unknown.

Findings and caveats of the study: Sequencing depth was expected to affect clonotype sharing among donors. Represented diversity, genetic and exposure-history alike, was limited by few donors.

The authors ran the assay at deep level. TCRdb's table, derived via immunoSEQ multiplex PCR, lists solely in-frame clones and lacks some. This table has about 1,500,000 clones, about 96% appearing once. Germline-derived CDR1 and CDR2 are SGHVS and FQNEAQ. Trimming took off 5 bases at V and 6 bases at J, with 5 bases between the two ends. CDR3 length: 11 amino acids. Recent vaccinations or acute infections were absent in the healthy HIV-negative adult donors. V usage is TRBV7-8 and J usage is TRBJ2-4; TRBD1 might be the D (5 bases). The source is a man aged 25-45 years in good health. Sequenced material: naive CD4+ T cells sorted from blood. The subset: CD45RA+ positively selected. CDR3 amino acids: CASSQGNIQYF. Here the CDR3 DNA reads TGTGCCAGCAGCCAGGGAAACATTCAGTACTTC.